What follows are 21 T cell receptor beta chains derived from one specimen sequenced in a study of blood T cell repertoires in COVID-19. The method was immunoSEQ multiplex PCR; TCRdb's version includes in-frame clones alone and lacks a portion of them. Seen here are 50,000 to 65,000 clones, roughly 76% observed once, and the top ten hold roughly 4.8%. Material: peripheral blood. Source of these receptors: a woman aged 55-69 years with acute or convalescent COVID-19.

The rearrangement links TRBV29-1 to TRBJ2-3; a possible D gene is TRBD2 (6 bases). Germline V gene sequence: CDR1 SQVTM, CDR2 ANQGSEA. The CDR3 sequence is 13 residues long. Trimming cost V 5 bases and J 4 bases, with 13 bases left between them. The CDR3 sequence: CSVFGGIADTQYF. The CDR3 DNA reads TGCAGCGTTTTCGGCGGGATAGCAGATACGCAGTATTTT.

V and J are TRBV6-6 and TRBJ2-3; D call uncertain. CDR1 is MNHNY, CDR2 SVGAGI, per germline (reference sequence). Trimming took 6 bases from V and 2 from J, leaving 9 bases between them. The CDR3 is 13 residues long. CDR3 DNA: TGTGCCAGCAGCCCAGTCACCACAGATACGCAGTATTTT. Amino acids: CASSPVTTDTQYF.

The rearrangement joins TRBV2 to TRBJ1-1; D is possibly TRBD1 (6 bases). Germline V lookup: CDR1 SNHLY, CDR2 FYNNEI. Trimming removed 4 bases at V and 0 bases at J, with 9 bases between. CDR3 length: 14 residues. The CDR3 sequence is CASSVQGLNTEAFF. Written as DNA, the CDR3 is TGTGCCAGCAGTGTCCAGGGGCTGAACACTGAAGCTTTCTTT.

The V gene is TRBV12-3 or TRBV12-4, the J gene TRBJ1-2; 7 positions agree with TRBD1. Losses at the gene ends were 6 bases for V and 7 bases for J; bases not matched to a gene: 2. CDR3 length: 11 residues. CDR3 in amino acids: CASSYRGGYTF. For the CDR3, the DNA is TGTGCCAGCAGCTACAGGGGTGGCTACACCTTC.

The V call is TRBV12-1, the J call TRBJ2-1; whether TRBD2, the table's D call, matches the DNA was not checked. TRBV12-1 is shown as a pseudogene. The CDR3 is 18 residues long. In DNA form, the CDR3 reads TGTGCCAGCAGCTCCGGGACTAGCGGGACGAGCTCCTACAATGAGCAGTTCTTC. It specifies CASSSGTSGTSSYNEQFF.

The chain combines TRBV7-9 with TRBJ1-1, with 9 bases matching TRBD1. This CDR3 spans 16 amino acids. Germline V gene lookup returns CDR1 SEHNR and CDR2 FQNEAQ (reference sequence). Trimming took 7 bases from V and 8 from J; bases not matched to a gene: 17. The CDR3 spells CASTLGWDREVPEAFF. DNA of the CDR3: TGTGCCAGCACCCTAGGCTGGGACAGGGAGGTCCCCGAAGCTTTCTTT.

This clone has just a few counts. V usage is TRBV12-5 and J usage is TRBJ1-1; D not certain. V was shortened by 7 bases and J by 4 bases, with 13 bases between the two germline ends. This CDR3 comprises 13 residues. Looked up from germline, CDR1 is LGHNT and CDR2 is FRNRAP. CDR3 in amino acids: CASARDGITEAFF. CDR3 coding DNA: TGTGCTAGTGCGCGGGATGGGATCACTGAAGCTTTCTTT.

This rearrangement joins TRBV7-9 to TRBJ1-4; 9 bases fit TRBD1. The V gene's germline CDR1 is SEHNR and CDR2 FQNEAQ (reference sequence). The CDR3 sequence is 19 residues long. Unmatched junction bases numbered 13, after V lost 5 bases and J lost 0 bases. The CDR3: CASSLVSGQGQATNEKLFF. The CDR3 coding sequence is TGTGCCAGCAGCCTAGTATCGGGACAGGGCCAAGCAACTAATGAAAAACTGTTTTTT.

V is TRBV5-1 and J is TRBJ2-1, with a tentative D call TRBD1 (6 bases). Per the germline V gene, CDR1 is SGHRS and CDR2 is YFSETQ. CDR3 length: 15 residues. V lost 1 base and J lost 0, with 8 bases in between. The CDR3 bases are TGCGCCAGCAGCTTGACAGGGTTCTCCTACAATGAGCAGTTCTTC. The encoded protein is CASSLTGFSYNEQFF.

V gene TRBV7-8 combines with J gene TRBJ2-5; TRBD2 matches 13 bases. The CDR3 spans 17 residues. Germline V gene data show CDR1 as SGHVS and CDR2 as FQNEAQ. J was trimmed by 1 base and V by 4 bases; bases with no gene match: 6. This CDR3 is CASSYGTSGEGQETQYF. The CDR3 DNA reads as TGTGCCAGCAGCTACGGGACTAGCGGGGAGGGCCAAGAGACCCAGTACTTC.

V and J are TRBV29-1 and TRBJ2-1; tentative D call: TRBD1 (5 bases). This CDR3 region has 12 residues. Germline lookup yields CDR1 SQVTM and CDR2 ANQGSEA. The germline V and J ends were trimmed by 8 bases and 2 bases, with 10 bases remaining between them. The CDR3 sequence: CSPLTAYNEQFF. DNA of the CDR3: TGCAGCCCCTTGACAGCCTACAATGAGCAGTTCTTC.

The chain employs TRBV5-6 and TRBJ1-4, with a possible D match to TRBD1 (5 bases). CDR1 and CDR2 from the germline V gene are SGHDT and YYEEEE. The CDR3 spans 15 residues. Trimming removed 0 bases from V and 7 bases from J, with 13 bases in between. CDR3 sequence: CASSLAKQGGEKLFF. The CDR3 nucleotides read TGTGCCAGCAGCTTGGCCAAGCAGGGCGGTGAAAAACTGTTTTTT.

CDR3 region: CASRPLAGDPYNEQFF. The DNA for the CDR3 is TGTGCCAGTAGACCACTAGCGGGGGACCCCTACAATGAGCAGTTCTTC. This chain connects TRBV19 to TRBJ2-1, with 11 bases lining up with TRBD2. Losses at the gene ends were 6 bases for V and 2 bases for J; bases not matched to a gene: 6. The CDR3 runs to 16 residues. Germline V gene lookup returns CDR1 LNHDA and CDR2 SQIVND (reference sequence).

In DNA, the CDR3 is TGTGCCAGGGGGAGAAAGGTGGGAACTGAAGCTTTCTTT. Residues: CARGRKVGTEAFF. This chain links TRBV2 with TRBJ1-1; no reliable D call. In germline, CDR1 is SNHLY, CDR2 FYNNEI. The CDR3 spans 13 residues. Trimming took 9 bases from V and 5 from J, leaving 16 bases between them.

The chain uses TRBV29-1 and TRBJ1-2; unclear D gene. Germline CDR1 is SQVTM and CDR2 is ANQGSEA. The CDR3 is 11 amino acids. V gave up 2 bases and J gave up 14 bases, with 15 bases separating them. CDR3 loop: CSVERETGWTF. The CDR3 nucleotides are TGCAGCGTTGAAAGGGAGACGGGCTGGACCTTC.

This chain links TRBV27 with TRBJ1-2; TRBD1 agrees at 8 bases. Germline V lookup: CDR1 MNHEY, CDR2 SMNVEV (reference sequence). The CDR3 contains 14 residues. Trimming removed 5 bases from V and 5 bases from J; junction bases left unmatched: 7. The CDR3 protein is CASSRTGRGYGYTF. The CDR3 DNA follows: TGTGCCAGCAGTAGGACAGGGCGGGGATATGGCTACACCTTC.

The chain recombines TRBV9 with TRBJ1-1; 8 bases map to TRBD1. The germline V gene encodes CDR1 SGDLS and CDR2 YYNGEE. V lost 3 bases to trimming and J lost 0 bases; unmatched junction nucleotides: 7. The CDR3 covers 16 residues. CDR3 loop: CASSETTGAMNTEAFF. CDR3 sequence (DNA): TGTGCCAGCAGCGAAACGACAGGGGCGATGAACACTGAAGCTTTCTTT. Full variable domain (rest looked up from reference TRBV9 and TRBJ1-1): DSGVTQTPKHLITATGQRVTLRCSPRSGDLSVYWYQQSLDQGLQFLIQYYNGEERAKGNILERFSAQQFPDLHSELNLSSLELGDSALYFCASSETTGAMNTEAFFGQGTRLTVV.

This chain uses TRBV24-1 with TRBJ2-3; 13 bases are a match to TRBD2. This CDR3 region has 18 residues. CDR1 is KGHDR, CDR2 SFDVKD, per germline. V shed 4 bases and J 3 bases; nucleotides not matched to a gene: 9. CDR3 nucleotide sequence: TGTGCCACCAGTGAATCTTTAACTAGCGGGAGGGAGACAGATACGCAGTATTTT. It yields the protein CATSESLTSGRETDTQYF.

This clone was observed a few times. The chain employs TRBV6-1 and TRBJ2-7, with D tentatively TRBD2 (5 bases). V lost 0 bases and J lost 2, with 11 bases in between. The CDR3 consists of 15 residues. The V gene's germline CDR1 is MNHNS and CDR2 SASEGT. The CDR3, as DNA: TGTGCCAGCAGTGAAGCTGGAGGATCTCCCTACGAGCAGTACTTC. It specifies CASSEAGGSPYEQYF.

This clone occurred once. V gene TRBV6-5 combines with J gene TRBJ2-1; 7 bases fit TRBD2. CDR1 and CDR2 (germline): MNHEY, SVGAGI. The CDR3 spans 14 residues. The V gene end was trimmed by 4 bases and the J gene end by 9 bases; junction bases not matched to a gene: 9. The CDR3 region has the DNA TGTGCCAGCAGTTCCCATACTACTAGCGTTGAGCAGTTCTTC. Its protein is CASSSHTTSVEQFF.

This clone has a single count. The chain is built from TRBV6-1 and TRBJ1-1, with D unresolved. V was trimmed by 2 bases and J by 5 bases, leaving 6 bases between them. The CDR3 is made up of 12 amino acids. Germline loops: CDR1 MNHNS, CDR2 SASEGT. This CDR3 is CASSEQRTEAFF. The CDR3 DNA reads TGTGCCAGCAGTGAACAGCGGACTGAAGCTTTCTTT.